This T cell receptor (beta chain) was retrieved from a study of blood T cells in healthy people across ages. From germline, CDR1 is DFQATT and CDR2 SNEGSKA (reference sequence). With V trimmed by 1 base and J by 4 bases, 7 bases remained unmatched. This CDR3 is built from 15 residues. In the case of this clonotype: As yet, its antigen is unknown.

Total RNA extracted from each sample amounted to at least 6 micrograms. Study-level points and caveats: Diversity was higher, and naive CD4+ cells more numerous, in long-lived donors than in aged donors.

Sample-barcoded 5' priming and a J-beta primer mix drove a second PCR of about 6 to 12 cycles. A template-switch adaptor that had 12 random nucleotides put a tag on each cDNA molecule. Sequencing recovered at least 3 million CDR3-containing paired-end reads from each sample. TCRdb reprocessed the 5' RACE reads via MiXCR and lists one record per CDR3 protein. This repertoire shows about 1.6 million distinct CDR3 sequences, about 31% found once; its top ten account for around 11%. The specimen was blood. The gene calls are TRBV20-1 and TRBJ1-1; 9 bases fit TRBD1. The origin of this receptor is a woman aged 30 to 39 in good health. CDR3 protein: CSARGDRDRTTEAFF. DNA of the CDR3: TGCAGTGCTAGAGGGGACAGGGATCGGACCACTGAAGCTTTCTTT.